Many counts were recorded for the clone carrying this T cell receptor beta chain. Its specificity is not known. The data were taken from a study of T cells in Graves' hyperthyroidism and ophthalmopathy. Study-level results: Ophthalmopathy was told apart from stable hyperthyroidism by a 13 V-J model. Clonotypes that were expanded in thyroid above 0.001 mostly appeared in blood too. The model predicted ophthalmopathy a median about 6.6 months before onset.

Each diagnosis was grounded in clinical symptoms, serum thyroxine and TRAb, thyroid ultrasound, and orbital computed tomography. After removal of 4 bases from V and 6 bases from J, the junction contained 5 bases not matched to a gene. The CDR3 runs 12 residues. From germline, CDR1 is SQVTM and CDR2 ANQGSEA. From RNA transcripts, TCR beta CDR3 regions were amplified. A first-round RT-PCR of the TCR CDR3 used the HTBI primer set. TCRdb called the multiplex PCR reads again in MiXCR, with one record for every CDR3 protein. Among about 640,000 distinct CDR3 sequences listed, just under 45% were seen once. The specimen was peripheral blood or thyroid tissue (not recorded which). The V and J genes are TRBV29-1 and TRBJ2-7, with 8 bases lining up with TRBD1. The sequence was obtained from an adult man with Graves' disease, either hyperthyroidism or ophthalmopathy (not recorded which). CDR3 DNA: TGCAGCGTTGTTGGACAGGGATCCGAGCAGTACTTC. Translating gives CSVVGQGSEQYF.